These T cell receptor beta chains were read from a single sample in a study of T cell responses to AZD1222 COVID-19 vaccine. Measured with immunoSEQ multiplex PCR; TCRdb has only the in-frame clones, and not every one. The sample holds 100,000 to 130,000 clones; 80% to 95% are singletons and the top ten take roughly 9%. Source: peripheral blood, taken 28 days after the second AZD1222 dose. Receptors originate from an adult who received the AZD1222 COVID-19 vaccine. The CDR3 runs from the conserved cysteine through the conserved F or W. Each record gives: V gene, clone size, J gene, D gene, CDR3 protein, CDR3 DNA. A D gene is named only where the DNA matches it firmly. Size values are once, few and many counts, or a class for expanded clones, and some rows have none.

TRBV30	.	TRBJ2-7	.	CAWSVSGGPEQYF	TGTGCCTGGAGTGTTTCTGGGGGGCCCGAGCAGTACTTC
TRBV6-2/TRBV6-3	.	TRBJ2-1	TRBD1	CASSYPGTGVVLQFF	TGTGCCAGCAGTTACCCCGGGACAGGGGTAGTTCTGCAGTTCTTC
TRBV30	.	TRBJ1-5	.	CAWSIGGTPIASTQHF	TGTGCCTGGAGCATAGGTGGGACACCGATAGCGTCGACCCAGCATTTT
TRBV19	.	TRBJ1-5	.	CASSIPYQPQHF	TGTGCCAGTAGTATTCCCTATCAGCCCCAGCATTTT
TRBV5-5	.	TRBJ1-5	.	CASSLWGNQPQHF	TGTGCCAGCAGCTTGTGGGGGAATCAGCCCCAGCATTTT
TRBV10-3	.	TRBJ1-1	.	CAISEVRTEAFF	TGTGCCATCAGTGAGGTCAGGACTGAAGCTTTCTTT
TRBV6-6	.	TRBJ1-6	.	CASSLAFGDSPLHF	TGTGCCAGCAGTTTAGCGTTTGGGGATTCACCCCTCCACTTT
TRBV6-5	.	TRBJ2-5	.	CASSYLQGIETQYF	TGTGCCAGCAGTTATTTACAGGGTATAGAGACCCAGTACTTC
TRBV28	.	TRBJ2-7	.	CASSWSHLGPSYEQYF	TGTGCCAGCAGTTGGTCCCACCTCGGGCCCTCCTACGAGCAGTACTTC
TRBV7-2	.	TRBJ2-3	TRBD2	CASSAGVTDTQYF	TGTGCCAGCAGCGCGGGGGTCACAGATACGCAGTATTTT
TRBV9	.	TRBJ1-2	TRBD1	CASSMDRGAYGYTF	TGTGCCAGCAGCATGGACAGGGGGGCCTATGGCTACACCTTC
TRBV19	.	TRBJ2-1	TRBD2	CASSMRASGRAGRNEQFF	TGTGCCAGTAGTATGAGGGCTAGCGGGAGGGCCGGTAGAAATGAGCAGTTCTTC
TRBV27	.	TRBJ2-6	.	CASSLRISGANVLTF	TGTGCCAGCAGTCTAAGGATCTCTGGGGCCAACGTCCTGACTTTC
TRBV5-4	.	TRBJ2-2	.	CASSPGERTGELFF	TGTGCCAGCAGTCCAGGGGAGAGAACCGGGGAGCTGTTTTTT
TRBV30	.	TRBJ2-5	.	CAWSVGGTQYF	TGTGCCTGGAGTGTCGGCGGGACCCAGTACTTC
TRBV7-2	.	TRBJ2-7	TRBD1	CASSLVGTGAYEQYF	TGTGCCAGCAGCCTCGTCGGGACAGGGGCCTACGAGCAGTACTTC
TRBV7-2	.	TRBJ1-1	.	CASSLALWDRNTEAFF	TGTGCCAGCAGCTTAGCGCTCTGGGATAGGAACACTGAAGCTTTCTTT
TRBV11-2	.	TRBJ2-5	TRBD1	CASSPTGGNQETQYF	TGTGCCAGCAGCCCGACAGGGGGGAACCAAGAGACCCAGTACTTC
TRBV2	.	TRBJ1-2	TRBD1	CASSEGQGARSF	TGTGCCAGCAGTGAGGGACAGGGGGCGCGATCCTTC
TRBV5-6	.	TRBJ1-5	.	CASSKTGSGQPQHF	TGTGCCAGCAGTAAGACAGGCTCGGGCCAGCCCCAGCATTTT
TRBV9	once	TRBJ2-7	.	CASSVRGEVNYEQYF	TGTGCCAGCAGCGTTCGGGGAGAGGTGAACTACGAGCAGTACTTC
TRBV27	.	TRBJ1-5	TRBD1	CASSPIDRGQPQHF	TGTGCCAGCAGTCCGATCGACAGGGGACAGCCCCAGCATTTT
TRBV6-2/TRBV6-3	.	TRBJ2-1	.	CASSTYNEQFF	TGTGCCAGCAGCACATACAATGAGCAGTTCTTC
TRBV5-1	.	TRBJ2-3	.	CASSGGDRWGPTDTQYF	TGCGCCAGCAGCGGGGGGGACAGATGGGGCCCCACAGATACGCAGTATTTT
TRBV2	.	TRBJ1-2	TRBD1	CASSMFQGAPLYTF	TGTGCCAGCAGTATGTTTCAGGGGGCGCCTCTCTACACCTTC
TRBV7-8	.	TRBJ1-4	TRBD1	CASVRDRFATNEKLFF	TGTGCCAGCGTTCGGGACAGATTTGCAACTAATGAAAAACTGTTTTTT
TRBV6-5	.	TRBJ2-7	TRBD1	CASSYSWGQGNYEQYF	TGTGCCAGCAGTTACTCATGGGGACAGGGGAACTACGAGCAGTACTTC
TRBV27	.	TRBJ1-2	.	CASSLYGPGGDYGYTF	TGTGCCAGCAGTTTATATGGCCCAGGAGGGGACTATGGCTACACCTTC
TRBV3-1/TRBV3-2	.	TRBJ1-2	.	CASSVNYGYTF	TGTGCCAGCAGCGTCAACTATGGCTACACCTTC
TRBV7-9	.	TRBJ1-3	TRBD1	CASSFVPGQVKGNTIYF	TGTGCCAGCAGCTTCGTCCCGGGACAGGTCAAAGGAAACACCATATATTTT
TRBV11-2	.	TRBJ2-1	TRBD2	CASSLLAGPRSYNEQFF	TGTGCCAGCAGCTTACTAGCGGGGCCGAGGTCCTACAATGAGCAGTTCTTC
TRBV7-9	.	TRBJ2-1	.	CASSFLQNEQFF	TGTGCCAGCAGCTTTCTCCAGAATGAGCAGTTCTTC
TRBV4-2	once	TRBJ2-2	TRBD2	CASSQDGRGTGELFF	TGTGCCAGCAGCCAGGACGGGAGGGGTACCGGGGAGCTGTTTTTT
TRBV19	.	TRBJ1-2	.	CATRDHTNYGYTF	TGTGCCACTAGGGACCACACTAACTATGGCTACACCTTC